This T cell receptor (beta chain) is from a study of regulatory T cells in long-lasting Graves disease listed by TCRdb under 2021. Describing the broader study: In the newly diagnosed Graves' disease group, patients had been taking antithyroid drugs for less than 3 months. Peripheral blood TCR sequencing and RNA sequencing compared persistent Graves' disease patients with newly diagnosed Graves' disease patients. The study took place in China and was registered as a clinical trial. A total of roughly 35 samples underwent TCR sequencing: about 13 from persistent and 20 from newly diagnosed Graves' disease patients.

Taken with the paper, the label for time point translates to: newly diagnosed GD, antithyroid drugs for less than 3 months. For both TCR sequencing and RNA sequencing, RNA was extracted from PBMCs in TRIzol. The diagnosis of Graves' disease followed American Thyroid Association guidelines. Patients were recruited from an endocrinology department in Xi'an, China. Each patient gave approximately 8.8 milliliters of peripheral blood, collected in an EDTA anticoagulant tube. Ficoll Paque Plus density gradient separation was used to isolate PBMCs, and no further T cell sorting was performed. An Agilent 2100 Bioanalyzer and agarose gel were used to check RNA quality, while a NanoDrop 2000 measured RNA concentration. Here is what the overall study found, with its caveats: Sequencing and analysis were limited to the TCR beta chain. Lower TCR Shannon entropy and fewer highly expanded clones were observed in persistent Graves' disease patients than in newly diagnosed patients, which suggested clonal expansion. The study examined only peripheral blood because the primary lesion, thyroid tissue, could not be accessed. The small sample size was acknowledged by the authors as a limitation that may reduce accuracy. More public clonotypes were shared among persistent patients (roughly 2,700) than among newly diagnosed patients (roughly 960).

This clonotype came up a few times. Its antigen specificity is not known. Base qualities were left out, and no much larger clone turns up one base away. Receptor amplification or capture employed multiplex PCR. Sequencing used an Illumina HiSeq 4000. CDR3 regions were amplified by Arm-PCR with iRepertoire HTBI primers to construct TCR beta libraries. Gel purification was performed on PCR products prior to sequencing. Regarding the original processing steps: Gene usage analysis of CDR3 amino acid clonotypes relied on the 55 to 80 TRBV and 14 TRBJ segments identified across samples. Filtered high-quality paired reads were merged into contigs using COPE and FqMerger. Contigs were aligned with BLAST to IMGT TRBV, TRBD and TRBJ reference genes, and CDR3 was defined per IMGT. Clonotypes above 0.1% frequency were classified as highly expanded clones. Shannon entropy served as the measure of repertoire diversity, while the Gini coefficient captured V-J evenness. Clonotypes shared by more than one individual were considered public. In-frame beta chains were kept once TCRdb had trimmed the public reads at Q25 with fastp and called clones with MiXCR. When rows share a CDR3 protein, they turn into one entry using the most common DNA and genes. The V and J calls and clone size are TCRdb's, not the authors'. Recorded for this sample are 350,000 to 450,000 distinct CDR3 sequences; 14% to 15% of them occurred a single time. The ten largest clonotypes hold roughly a sixth of the sample.

These sequences were also reported in another study, on T cells in Graves' hyperthyroidism and ophthalmopathy. As that second paper reports: Stable Graves' hyperthyroidism was defined as no progression to ophthalmopathy during 18 months of follow-up. The hyperthyroidism patients were between 18 and 65 years old and newly diagnosed, with a disease duration of less than 2 months. Exclusion was applied to patients with uncontrolled infections, other autoimmune diseases, pregnancy or lactation. Clinical symptoms, serum thyroxine and TRAb, thyroid ultrasound, and orbital computed tomography formed the basis for the diagnoses. The TCR CDR3 was subjected to a first round of RT-PCR using the HTBI primer set and the Qiagen OneStep RT-PCR kit. Blood samples also contained most of the expanded thyroid clonotypes (frequency above 0.001), which suggests that blood repertoires may reflect thyroid immune responses. A 13 V-J signature model separated ophthalmopathy from stable hyperthyroidism, with 87.88% sensitivity and roughly 84% specificity in cross-validation and 80%/75% in testing. In validation, the model predicted progression to ophthalmopathy a median of roughly 6.1 months before onset, with roughly 68% sensitivity and around 76% specificity. TCR V-J signatures able to tell the groups apart were searched for in a discovery cohort of approximately 95 patients, of whom more than 40 had Graves' ophthalmopathy and 55 to 65 had stable Graves' hyperthyroidism. An independent validation cohort of around 19 hyperthyroidism patients and about 15 patients who later progressed to ophthalmopathy tested prospective prediction of ophthalmopathy. The 95 to 100 discovery patients were randomly divided into training and test sets at a 7:3 ratio. The study also compared thyroid tissue and blood T-cell repertoires from roughly six Graves' hyperthyroidism patients. After blood sampling, hyperthyroidism patients were treated with methimazole at a starting dose of 30 mg daily, and ophthalmopathy patients were treated with high-dose intravenous methylprednisolone. Libraries were constructed in a second round of multiplex PCR, after which size selection and purification were performed. Paired-end sequencing of the libraries was performed with 100 bp reads on an Illumina HiSeq2000. SOAPnuke was used to process the raw data, with reads discarded if the reads contained adapters or uncalled bases, had a mean Phred below 15, or lacked an exact constant-primer or identifier match. COPE v1.2.5 was used to merge high-quality paired reads, and clonotypes were defined as unique nucleotide sequences. MiTCR v1.1 was used to align clonotypes to the IMGT TRBV, TRBD and TRBJ reference segments. Analysis was restricted to V-J combinations with a frequency above 0.0001, which covered roughly 99% of repertoires. A TCS score was defined as the ratio between F50 (clonal expansion) and ExV (chaos), using BLOSUM62-based TCRdist between CDR3 peptides within each V-J. Welch's t-statistics and random forest reduced 500 to 550 V-J features to 10 to 15, which were used in a naive Bayes classifier (R e1071). No statistical method was used to set the sample size in advance, and investigators knew the group allocation. TCR Vbeta CDR3 sequencing of approximately 140 peripheral blood samples (about 45 ophthalmopathy, about 75 hyperthyroidism and some 17 progressor patients) is reported in the paper.

This TCR derives from a woman in her twenties or thirties with Graves disease. Donor details come from another sample of the same person, matched by shared clones. The specimen was peripheral blood mononuclear cells (PBMCs), collected at new diagnosis, from a patient treated with antithyroid drugs.

The base sequence is TGTGCCAGTAGTCGTGGGGACAGGGATAATTCACCCCTCCACTTT. Its amino acids are CASSRGDRDNSPLHF. The chain links TRBV19 with TRBJ1-6; TRBD1 aligns with 9 central bases. Via the germline V gene (reference sequence), CDR1 is LNHDA and CDR2 SQIVND. The V end gives up 5 bases and the J end 5 bases, leaving 4 bases in the junction not matched to a gene. The CDR3 goes from the cysteine to the phenylalanine over 15 residues. Kept here is only the CDR3 DNA, which spans 45 bases and is read in frame from base 1.